This T cell receptor beta chain was sequenced during a study of control samples from healthy donors and cancer patients. Data came from immunoSEQ multiplex PCR; TCRdb stores just in-frame clones and leaves some out. The data show roughly 160,000 clones, 96% seen once. Trimming cost V 2 bases and J 5 bases, with 18 bases left between them. CDR3 size: 16 residues. The V gene's germline CDR1 is MNHNS and CDR2 SASEGT. The TCR sequence derives from a woman in her 30s in good health. Sequenced: blood. This chain links TRBV6-1 with TRBJ1-2; no definite D call. Written as DNA, the CDR3 is TGTGCCAGCAGTGAAAGGTCGGGCGGCGAGTTATATGGCTACACCTTC. Translated, it gives CASSERSGGELYGYTF.